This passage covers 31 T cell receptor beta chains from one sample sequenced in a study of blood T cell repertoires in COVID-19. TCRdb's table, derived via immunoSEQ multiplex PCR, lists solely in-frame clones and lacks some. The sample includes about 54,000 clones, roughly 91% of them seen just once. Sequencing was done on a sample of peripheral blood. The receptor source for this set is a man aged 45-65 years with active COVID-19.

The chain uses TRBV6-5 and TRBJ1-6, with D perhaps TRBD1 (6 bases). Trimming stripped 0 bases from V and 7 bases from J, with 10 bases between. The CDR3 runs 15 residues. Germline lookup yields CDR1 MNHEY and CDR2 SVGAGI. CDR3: CASSYSRQGNSPLHF. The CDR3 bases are TGTGCCAGCAGTTACTCGAGGCAGGGGAATTCACCCCTCCACTTT.

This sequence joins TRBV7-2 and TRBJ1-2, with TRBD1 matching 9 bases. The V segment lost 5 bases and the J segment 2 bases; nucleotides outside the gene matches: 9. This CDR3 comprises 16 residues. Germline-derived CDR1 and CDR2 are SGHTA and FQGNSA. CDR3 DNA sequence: TGTGCCAGCAGCCCGCACGGGGACAGGGTAAACTATGGCTACACCTTC. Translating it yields CASSPHGDRVNYGYTF.

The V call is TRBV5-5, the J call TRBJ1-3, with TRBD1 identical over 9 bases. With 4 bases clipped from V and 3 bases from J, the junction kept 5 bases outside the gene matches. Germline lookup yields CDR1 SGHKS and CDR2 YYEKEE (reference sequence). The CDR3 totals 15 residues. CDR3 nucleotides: TGTGCCAGCAGCATATCGACAGGGGGTGGAAACACCATATATTTT. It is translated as CASSISTGGGNTIYF. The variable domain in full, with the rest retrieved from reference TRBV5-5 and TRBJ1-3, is DAGVTQSPTHLIKTRGQQVTLRCSPISGHKSVSWYQQVLGQGPQFIFQYYEKEERGRGNFPDRFSARQFPNYSSELNVNALLLGDSALYLCASSISTGGGNTIYFGEGSWLTVV.

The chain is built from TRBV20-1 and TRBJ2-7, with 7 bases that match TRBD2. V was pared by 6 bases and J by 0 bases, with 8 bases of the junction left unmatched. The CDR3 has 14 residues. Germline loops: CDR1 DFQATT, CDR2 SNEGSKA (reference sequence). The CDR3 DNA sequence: TGCAGTGCCAGTGTGGGGGGGGGCTCCTACGAGCAGTACTTC. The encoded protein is CSASVGGGSYEQYF.

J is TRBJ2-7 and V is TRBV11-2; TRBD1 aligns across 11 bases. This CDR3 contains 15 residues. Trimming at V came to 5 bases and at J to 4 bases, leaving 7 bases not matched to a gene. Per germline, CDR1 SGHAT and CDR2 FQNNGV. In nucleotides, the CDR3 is TGTGCCAGCAGCCAATTCGGGACAGGGGGATACGAGCAGTACTTC. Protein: CASSQFGTGGYEQYF.

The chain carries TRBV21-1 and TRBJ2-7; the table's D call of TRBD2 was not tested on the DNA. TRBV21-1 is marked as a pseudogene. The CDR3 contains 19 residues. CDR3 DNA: TGTGCCAGCACCCCAACTTCCGACGGACCTAGCGGGAGTGTCCACGAGCAGTACTTC. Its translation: CASTPTSDGPSGSVHEQYF.

The CDR3 loop is CASSPNWGGTYEQYF. CDR3 in DNA: TGTGCCAGCAGCCCGAACTGGGGGGGAACCTACGAGCAGTACTTC. This rearrangement joins TRBV3-1 (or the pseudogene TRBV3-2) to TRBJ2-7; 7 positions match TRBD2. The trim removed 4 bases at V and 2 bases at J, leaving 8 bases unmatched. Germline assignment: CDR1 LGHDT and CDR2 YNNKEL (reference sequence). The CDR3 contains 15 residues.

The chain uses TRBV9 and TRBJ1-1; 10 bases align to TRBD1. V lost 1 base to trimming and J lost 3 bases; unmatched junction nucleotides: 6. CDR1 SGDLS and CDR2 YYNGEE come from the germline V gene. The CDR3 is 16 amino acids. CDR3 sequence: CASSVSGDRGYTEAFF. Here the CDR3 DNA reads TGTGCCAGCAGCGTAAGCGGGGACAGGGGATACACTGAAGCTTTCTTT.

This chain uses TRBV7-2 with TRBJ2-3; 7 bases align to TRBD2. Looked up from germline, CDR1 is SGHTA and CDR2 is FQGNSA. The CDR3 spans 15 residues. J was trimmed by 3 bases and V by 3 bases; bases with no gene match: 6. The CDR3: CASSFRFGRTDTQYF. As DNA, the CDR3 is TGTGCCAGCAGCTTTCGGTTCGGGAGGACAGATACGCAGTATTTT.

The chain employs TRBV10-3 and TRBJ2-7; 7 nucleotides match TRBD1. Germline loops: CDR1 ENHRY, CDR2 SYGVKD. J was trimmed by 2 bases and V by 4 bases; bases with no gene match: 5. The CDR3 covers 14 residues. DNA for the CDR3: TGTGCCATCAGTGCGGCAGGGGGACCCTACGAGCAGTACTTC. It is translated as CAISAAGGPYEQYF.

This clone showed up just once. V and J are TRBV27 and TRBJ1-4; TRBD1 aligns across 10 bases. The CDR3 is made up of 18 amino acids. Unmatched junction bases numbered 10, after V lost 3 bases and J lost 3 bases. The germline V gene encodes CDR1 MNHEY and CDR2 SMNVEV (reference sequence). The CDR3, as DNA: TGTGCCAGCAGTTTTTTTCAGGGACAGGGGAGGCCTAATGAAAAACTGTTTTTT. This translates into CASSFFQGQGRPNEKLFF.

CDR3 sequence: CASSFRTGGGITQYF. CDR3 coding DNA: TGTGCCAGCAGCTTCCGGACAGGGGGCGGAATTACGCAGTATTTT. The chain is built from TRBV7-9 and TRBJ2-3; 11 bases agree with TRBD1. Trimming cost V 3 bases and J 8 bases; bases outside gene matches: 7. This CDR3 spans 15 amino acids. In germline, CDR1 is SEHNR, CDR2 FQNEAQ (reference sequence).

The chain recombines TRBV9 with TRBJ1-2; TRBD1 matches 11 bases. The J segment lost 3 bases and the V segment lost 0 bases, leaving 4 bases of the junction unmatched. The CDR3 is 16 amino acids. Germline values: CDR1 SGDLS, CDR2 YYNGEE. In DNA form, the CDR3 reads TGTGCCAGCAGCGTAGATGGGGGACAGGGGGACTATGGCTACACCTTC. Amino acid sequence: CASSVDGGQGDYGYTF.

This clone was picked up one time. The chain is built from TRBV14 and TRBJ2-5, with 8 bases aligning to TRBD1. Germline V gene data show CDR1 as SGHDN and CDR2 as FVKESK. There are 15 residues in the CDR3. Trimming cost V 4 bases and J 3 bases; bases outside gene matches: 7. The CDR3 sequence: CASSRSLDREETQYF. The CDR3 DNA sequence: TGTGCCAGCAGCCGATCGTTGGACAGGGAAGAGACCCAGTACTTC.

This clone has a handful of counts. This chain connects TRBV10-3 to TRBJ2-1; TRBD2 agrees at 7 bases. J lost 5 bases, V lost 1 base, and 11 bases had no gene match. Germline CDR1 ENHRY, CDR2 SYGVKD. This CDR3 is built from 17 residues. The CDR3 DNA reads TGTGCCATCAGTGAGTTGGTTTCTAGCGGTCCAGACAATGAGCAGTTCTTC. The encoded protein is CAISELVSSGPDNEQFF.

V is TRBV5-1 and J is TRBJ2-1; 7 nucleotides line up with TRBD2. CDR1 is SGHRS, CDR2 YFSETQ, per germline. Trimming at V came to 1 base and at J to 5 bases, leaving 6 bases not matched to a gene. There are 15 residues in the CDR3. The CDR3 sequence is CASSLMASGDNEQFF. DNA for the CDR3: TGCGCCAGCAGCTTGATGGCTAGCGGAGACAATGAGCAGTTCTTC.

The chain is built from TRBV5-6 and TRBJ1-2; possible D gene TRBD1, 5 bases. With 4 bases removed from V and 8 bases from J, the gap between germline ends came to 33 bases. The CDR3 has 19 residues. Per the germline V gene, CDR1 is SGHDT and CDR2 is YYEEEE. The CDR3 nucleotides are TGTGCCAGCAGCCGAGAAACAGGATCCGGCCCTCTAATCGGATCGGGCTACACCTTC. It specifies CASSRETGSGPLIGSGYTF.

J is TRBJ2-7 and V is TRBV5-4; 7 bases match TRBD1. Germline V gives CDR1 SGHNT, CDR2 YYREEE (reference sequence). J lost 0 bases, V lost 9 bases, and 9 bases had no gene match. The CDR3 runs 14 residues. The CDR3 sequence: CAIRTQGVSYEQYF. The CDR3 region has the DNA TGTGCCATCAGAACGCAGGGGGTCTCCTACGAGCAGTACTTC.

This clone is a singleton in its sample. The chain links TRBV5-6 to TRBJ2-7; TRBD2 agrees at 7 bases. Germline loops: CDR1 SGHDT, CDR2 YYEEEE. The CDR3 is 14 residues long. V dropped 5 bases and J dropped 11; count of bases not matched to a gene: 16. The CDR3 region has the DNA TGTGCCAGCAGACTACTAGCGTGGTCACGGGAGGAGTACTTC. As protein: CASRLLAWSREEYF.

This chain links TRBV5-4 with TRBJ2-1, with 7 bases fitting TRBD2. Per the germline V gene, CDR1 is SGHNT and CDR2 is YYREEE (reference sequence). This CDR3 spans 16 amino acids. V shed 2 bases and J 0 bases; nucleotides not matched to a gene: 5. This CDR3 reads CASSFHGGSSYNEQFF. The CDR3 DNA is TGTGCCAGCAGCTTTCATGGCGGGAGCTCCTACAATGAGCAGTTCTTC.

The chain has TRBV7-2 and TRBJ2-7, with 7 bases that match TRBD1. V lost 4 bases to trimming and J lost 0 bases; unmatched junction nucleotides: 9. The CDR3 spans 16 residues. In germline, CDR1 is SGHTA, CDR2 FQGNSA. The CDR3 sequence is CASSSQGQLGSYEQYF. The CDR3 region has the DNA TGTGCCAGCAGCTCACAGGGACAGTTGGGCTCCTACGAGCAGTACTTC. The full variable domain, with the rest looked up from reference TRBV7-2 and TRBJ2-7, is GAGVSQSPSNKVTEKGKDVELRCDPISGHTALYWYRQSLGQGLEFLIYFQGNSAPDKSGLPSDRFSAERTGGSVSTLTIQRTQQEDSAVYLCASSSQGQLGSYEQYFGPGTRLTVT.

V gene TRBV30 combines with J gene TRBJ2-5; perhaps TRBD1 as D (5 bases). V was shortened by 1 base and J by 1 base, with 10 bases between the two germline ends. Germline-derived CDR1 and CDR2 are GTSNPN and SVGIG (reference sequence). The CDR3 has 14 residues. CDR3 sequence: CAWSGDSRQETQYF. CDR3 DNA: TGTGCCTGGAGTGGCGACAGCCGCCAAGAGACCCAGTACTTC.

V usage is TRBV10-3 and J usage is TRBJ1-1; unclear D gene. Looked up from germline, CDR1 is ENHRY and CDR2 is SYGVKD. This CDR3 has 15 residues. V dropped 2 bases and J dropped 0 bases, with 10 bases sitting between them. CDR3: CAISEAGVMNTEAFF. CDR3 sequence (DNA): TGTGCCATCAGTGAGGCCGGAGTCATGAACACTGAAGCTTTCTTT.

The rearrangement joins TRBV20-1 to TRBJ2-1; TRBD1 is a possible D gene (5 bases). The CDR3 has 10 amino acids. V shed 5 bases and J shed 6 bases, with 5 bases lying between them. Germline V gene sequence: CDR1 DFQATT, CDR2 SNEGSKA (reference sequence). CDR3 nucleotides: TGCAGTGCTCAGGGCAATGAGCAGTTCTTC. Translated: CSAQGNEQFF.

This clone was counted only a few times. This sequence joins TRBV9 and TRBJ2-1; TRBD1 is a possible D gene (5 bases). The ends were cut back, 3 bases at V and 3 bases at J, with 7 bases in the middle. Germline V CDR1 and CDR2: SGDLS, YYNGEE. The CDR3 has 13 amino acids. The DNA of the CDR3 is TGTGCCAGCAGCGATGACAGCTACAATGAGCAGTTCTTC. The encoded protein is CASSDDSYNEQFF.

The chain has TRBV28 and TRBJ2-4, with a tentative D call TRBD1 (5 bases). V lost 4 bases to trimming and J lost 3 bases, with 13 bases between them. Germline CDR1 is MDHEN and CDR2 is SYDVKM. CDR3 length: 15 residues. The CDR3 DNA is TGTGCCAGCAGTTCTCAGGGATCGGACAAAAACATTCAGTACTTC. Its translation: CASSSQGSDKNIQYF.

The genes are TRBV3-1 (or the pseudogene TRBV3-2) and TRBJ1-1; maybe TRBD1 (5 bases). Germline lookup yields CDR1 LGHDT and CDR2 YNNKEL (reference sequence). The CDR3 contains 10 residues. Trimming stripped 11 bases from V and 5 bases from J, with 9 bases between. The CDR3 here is CAVGGTEAFF. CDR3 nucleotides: TGTGCCGTCGGGGGAACTGAAGCTTTCTTT.

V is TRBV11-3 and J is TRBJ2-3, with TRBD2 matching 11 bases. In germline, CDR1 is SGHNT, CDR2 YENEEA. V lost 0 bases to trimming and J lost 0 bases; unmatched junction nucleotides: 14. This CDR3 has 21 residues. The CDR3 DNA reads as TGTGCCAGCAGCTTAGACCCCCGGCCTAGCGGGAGGCCCACTAGCACAGATACGCAGTATTTT. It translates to CASSLDPRPSGRPTSTDTQYF. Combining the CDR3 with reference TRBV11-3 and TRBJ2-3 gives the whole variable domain EAGVVQSPRYKIIEKKQPVAFWCNPISGHNTLYWYLQNLGQGPELLIRYENEEAVDDSQLPKDRFSAERLKGVDSTLKIQPAELGDSAVYLCASSLDPRPSGRPTSTDTQYFGPGTRLTVL.

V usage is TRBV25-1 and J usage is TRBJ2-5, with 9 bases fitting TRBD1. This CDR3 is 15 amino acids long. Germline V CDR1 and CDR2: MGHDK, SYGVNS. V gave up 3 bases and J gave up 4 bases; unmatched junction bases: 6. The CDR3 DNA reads TGTGCCAGCAGTGATCCCCGGGGACAGGGAGAGACCCAGTACTTC. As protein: CASSDPRGQGETQYF.

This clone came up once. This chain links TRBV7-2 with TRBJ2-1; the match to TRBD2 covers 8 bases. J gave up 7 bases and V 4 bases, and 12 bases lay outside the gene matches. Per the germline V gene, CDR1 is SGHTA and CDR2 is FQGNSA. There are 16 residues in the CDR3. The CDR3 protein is CASSWSTGTSQNEQFF. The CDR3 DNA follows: TGTGCCAGCAGCTGGTCTACCGGGACTAGTCAGAATGAGCAGTTCTTC.

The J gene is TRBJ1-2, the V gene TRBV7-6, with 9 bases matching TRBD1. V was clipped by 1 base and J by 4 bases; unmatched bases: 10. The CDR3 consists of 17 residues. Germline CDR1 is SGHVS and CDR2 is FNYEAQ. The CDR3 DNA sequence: TGTGCCAGCAGCTTAGTAGGACAGGGGAGGGGGACCTATGGCTACACCTTC. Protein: CASSLVGQGRGTYGYTF.